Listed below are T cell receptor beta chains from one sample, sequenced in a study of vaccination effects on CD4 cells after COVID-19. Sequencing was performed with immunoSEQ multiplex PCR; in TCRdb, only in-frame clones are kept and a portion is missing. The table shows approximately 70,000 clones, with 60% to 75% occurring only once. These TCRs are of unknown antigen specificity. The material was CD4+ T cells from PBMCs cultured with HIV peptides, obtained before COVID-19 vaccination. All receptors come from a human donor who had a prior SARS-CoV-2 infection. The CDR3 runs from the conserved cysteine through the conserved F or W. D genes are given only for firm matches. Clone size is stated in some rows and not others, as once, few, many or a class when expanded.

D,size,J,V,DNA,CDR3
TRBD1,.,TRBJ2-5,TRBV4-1,TGCGCCAGCAGCCGGCCGGGACAGGACGTCTCCCAGTACTTC,CASSRPGQDVSQYF
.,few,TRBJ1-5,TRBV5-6,TGTGCCAGCAGCTTGAGGGCCCAGCCCCAGCATTTT,CASSLRAQPQHF
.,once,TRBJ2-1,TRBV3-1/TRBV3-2,TGTGCCAGCAGCGCTGGGGGGGGCTGGCACAATGAGCAGTTCTTC,CASSAGGGWHNEQFF
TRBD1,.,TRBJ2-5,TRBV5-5,TGTGCCAGCAGCTTTTGGCGGACAGGGAAAGAGACCCAGTACTTC,CASSFWRTGKETQYF
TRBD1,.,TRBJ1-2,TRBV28,TGTGCCAGCGGGTACCTACAGGGGGCAATTCACCATGGCTACACCTTC,CASGYLQGAIHHGYTF
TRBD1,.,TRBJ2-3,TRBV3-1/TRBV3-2,TGTGCCAGCAGCCATGAGGGACAGAACACAGATACGCAGTATTTT,CASSHEGQNTDTQYF
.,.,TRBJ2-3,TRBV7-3,TGTGCCAGCAGCTTAACGTCTGCAGGCGTCGCAGATACGCAGTATTTT,CASSLTSAGVADTQYF
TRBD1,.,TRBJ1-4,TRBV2,TGTGCCAGCAGAGGAGGACAGGGGGCGCTTAATAATGAAAAACTGTTTTTT,CASRGGQGALNNEKLFF
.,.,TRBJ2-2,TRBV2,TGTGCCAGCAGTGATGAGGGGGCCGGGGAGCTGTTTTTT,CASSDEGAGELFF
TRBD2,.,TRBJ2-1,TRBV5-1,TGCGCCAGCAGCTCGGCCGGAAACGGGGGGATCAATGAGCAGTTCTTC,CASSSAGNGGINEQFF
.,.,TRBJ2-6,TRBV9,TGTGCCAGCTCTCAAGGGTTATTTGCTGGGGCCAACGTCCTGACTTTC,CASSQGLFAGANVLTF
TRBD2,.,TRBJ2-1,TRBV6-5,TGTGCCAGCAGTTACCGCGGGGGGGGATTACACAATGAGCAGTTCTTC,CASSYRGGGLHNEQFF
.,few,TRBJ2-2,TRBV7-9,TGTGCCAGCAGCTCCGGGGTAAGCGTGGAGACCGGGGAGCTGTTTTTT,CASSSGVSVETGELFF
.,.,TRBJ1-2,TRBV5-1,TGCGCCAGCAGCAGGACGGTTGGGGATGGCTACACCTTC,CASSRTVGDGYTF
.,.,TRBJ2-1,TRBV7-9,TGTGCCACCTACTCGGGGGCGCGATACAATGAGCAGTTCTTC,CATYSGARYNEQFF
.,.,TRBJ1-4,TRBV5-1,TGCGCCAGCAGCTTTCGAGGGAACGGGGTTAATGAAAAACTGTTTTTT,CASSFRGNGVNEKLFF
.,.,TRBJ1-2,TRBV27,TGTGCCAGCAGTTTATTTTCGGCCGGCGGACAGCCTAACTATGGCTACACCTTC,CASSLFSAGGQPNYGYTF
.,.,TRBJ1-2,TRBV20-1,TGCAGTGCTTCGACAAATGGCTACACCTTC,CSASTNGYTF
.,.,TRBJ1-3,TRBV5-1,TGCGCCAGCAGCTTGGGGCACCGGGCGCCCGGAAACACCATATATTTT,CASSLGHRAPGNTIYF
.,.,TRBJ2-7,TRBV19,TGTGCCAGTAGTTTCACCACTCACGAGAAGGGGGGTCGGGAGCAGTACTTC,CASSFTTHEKGGREQYF
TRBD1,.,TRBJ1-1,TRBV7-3,TGTGCCAGCAGCTCAGACAGGGTCACTGAAGCTTTCTTT,CASSSDRVTEAFF
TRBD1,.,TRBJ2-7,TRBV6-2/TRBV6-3,TGTGCCAGCAGTCCGGGACAGTTACCTTACGAGCAGTACTTC,CASSPGQLPYEQYF
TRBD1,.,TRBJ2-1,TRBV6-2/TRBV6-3,TGTGCCAGCAGTTTACAGGGGCCCTACAATGAGCAGTTCTTC,CASSLQGPYNEQFF
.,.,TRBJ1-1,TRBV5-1,TGCGCCAGCAGGGGGCAGGGGAAAGCGGCTTTCTTT,CASRGQGKAAFF
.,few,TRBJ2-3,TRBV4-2,TGTGCCAGCAGCCAAGGAGTCGGGACCAGCGGATTCACGCAGTATTTT,CASSQGVGTSGFTQYF
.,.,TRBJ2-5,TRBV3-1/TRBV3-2,TGTGCCAGCAGCCAAGTGCAGACCCAGTACTTC,CASSQVQTQYF
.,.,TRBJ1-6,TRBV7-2,TGTGCCAGCAGCTTAGTTCTAGGGCCTGATAATTCACCCCTCCACTTT,CASSLVLGPDNSPLHF
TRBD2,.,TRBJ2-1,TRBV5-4,TGTGCCAGCAGGGAGCGGGGGGGCTTCAATGAGCAGTTCTTC,CASRERGGFNEQFF
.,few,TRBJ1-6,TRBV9,TGTGCCAGCAGCCCATCACCAGGACAGTATAATTCACCCCTCCACTTT,CASSPSPGQYNSPLHF
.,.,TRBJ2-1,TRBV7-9,TGTGCCAGCAGCTTAGTAGGCGGTAGCTTAACTGAGCAGTTCTTC,CASSLVGGSLTEQFF
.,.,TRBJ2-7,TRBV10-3,TGTGCCATCAGTGAATTGGGGGGCGCGAGGTACGAGCAGTACTTC,CAISELGGARYEQYF
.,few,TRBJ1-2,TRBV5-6,TGTGCCAGCAGCTTTTTTCAGAGCTTCTTTGGCTACACCTTC,CASSFFQSFFGYTF
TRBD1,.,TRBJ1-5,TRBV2,TGTGCCAGCAGTAAACAGGGGGTGGGCAATCAGCCCCAGCATTTT,CASSKQGVGNQPQHF
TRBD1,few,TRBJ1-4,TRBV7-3,TGTGCCAGCAGCCGGGGGAACCGGGACAGCAATGAAAAACTGTTTTTT,CASSRGNRDSNEKLFF
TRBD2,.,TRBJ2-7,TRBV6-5,TGTGCCAGCCGTCGTGAGCGGGAGTCCTACGAGCAGTACTTC,CASRRERESYEQYF
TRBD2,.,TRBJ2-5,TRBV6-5,TGTGCCAGCATATATAGCGGGACGGAGACCCAGTACTTC,CASIYSGTETQYF
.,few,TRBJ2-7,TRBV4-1,TGCGCCAGCAGCCAAGACTTCACAGGGTTTGCCTACGAGCAGTACTTC,CASSQDFTGFAYEQYF
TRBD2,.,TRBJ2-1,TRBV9,TGTGCCAGCAGCGTCCTGGGACTAGCGGGTCACAATGAGCAGTTCTTC,CASSVLGLAGHNEQFF
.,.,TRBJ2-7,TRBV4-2,TGTGCCAGCAGCCGGAGTGTTACCCGCGCCTCCTACGAGCAGTACTTC,CASSRSVTRASYEQYF
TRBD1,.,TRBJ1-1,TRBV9,TGTGCCAGCAGCGCTAGGGGGCTTAACACTGAAGCTTTCTTT,CASSARGLNTEAFF
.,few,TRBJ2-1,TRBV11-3,TGTGCCAGCAGCGCCCCTGAGTCTGAGGGCTCCTACAATGAGCAGTTCTTC,CASSAPESEGSYNEQFF
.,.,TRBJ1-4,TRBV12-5,TGTGCTAGTGGTTTTCTGACAGCAACTAATGAAAAACTGTTTTTT,CASGFLTATNEKLFF
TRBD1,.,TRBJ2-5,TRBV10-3,TGTGCCATCAGTGAGTCGACGACAGGGGGCCAGGAGACCCAGTACTTC,CAISESTTGGQETQYF
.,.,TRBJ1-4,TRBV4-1,TGCGCCAGCAGCCAATTCAGACAGACTGCAACTAATGAAAAACTGTTTTTT,CASSQFRQTATNEKLFF
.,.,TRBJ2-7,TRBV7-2,TGTGCCAGCAGCTTCACGAGCGGGTTGGGCTACGAGCAGTACTTC,CASSFTSGLGYEQYF
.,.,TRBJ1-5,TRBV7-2,TGTGCCAGCACCCTGGACAGCAATCAGCCCCAGCATTTT,CASTLDSNQPQHF